What follows is one T cell receptor beta chain and its context. This clonotype was observed a handful of times. Its antigen is unknown. Base qualities are not provided; no much larger clone lies one nucleotide away. Including the terminal cysteine and phenylalanine, the CDR3 comprises 14 residues. Only the CDR3 region is kept as DNA, spanning 42 bases read in frame from base 1. For this chain, trimming is 4 bases at the V end and 5 bases at the J end, and the number of junction bases without a gene match is 8. According to the germline V gene (reference sequence), CDR1 reads SGHNT and CDR2 reads YYREEE. TCRdb lists the instrument as Illumina HiSeq 1500. In-frame beta chains were kept once TCRdb had trimmed the public reads at Q25 with fastp and called clones with MiXCR. Under each unique CDR3 protein, matching rows form one entry showing the most common genes and DNA. The sample has around 71,000 distinct CDR3 sequences on record, about 20% of them singletons. 55% to 75% of the sample is held by the ten biggest clonotypes.

This record comes from a study of T cell repertoires in cytomegalovirus infection (dated by TCRdb to 2018 to 2020). Regarding the study in general: Recently identified HLA-C-restricted CMV epitopes, whose presentation resists viral immunomodulation, were targeted by peptide stimulations together with well-studied HLA-B-restricted epitopes. The HLA type of each donor mattered for the analysis, because public TCR beta signatures pointed to carriage of CMV infection along with the matching HLA type. Broader findings and caveats from the paper: The ex vivo response was dominated by HLA-C-restricted CMV-specific TCR beta clonotypes, which also provided the single most frequent clonotype in two of eight donors. Carriers of CMV infection plus the relevant HLA type were discriminated by the cumulative frequency of public TCR beta family members in the study cohort and in an independent roughly 380-donor cohort.

What the treatment or condition label conveys for this sample: in vitro stimulation with specific CMV peptide epitopes to enrich CMV-specific T cells. The rearranged segments are TRBV5-4 and TRBJ2-7; the junction holds 8 bases that match TRBD1. This TCR derives from a human donor in good health (CMV status not recorded). Some clones in this sample may be carry-over from other donors' samples. The sample here was CD8+ T cells from cultured PBMCs, taken from culture after CMV antigen stimulation. The CDR3 loop reads CASSPQNRGDEQYF. The DNA is TGTGCCAGCAGCCCCCAGAACAGGGGGGACGAGCAGTACTTC.